This TCR beta chain was retrieved from a study of tumor-infiltrating lymphocytes in localized non-small cell lung cancer. For the study at large: From each patient, both tumor and uninvolved lung, non-adjacent to tumor, were sampled. General study findings and limits: TCR sequencing covered a subset of patients with enough tissue.

As for this clone: Antigen specificity is unknown.

Measured with immunoSEQ multiplex PCR; TCRdb has only the in-frame clones, and not every one. The sample holds about 12,000 clones; 65% to 85% are singletons and the top ten take approximately 12%. Germline loops: CDR1 SGHVS, CDR2 FQNEAQ. This CDR3 has 14 residues. Trimming took off 1 base at V and 2 bases at J, with 8 bases between the two ends. Sequenced sample: lung tumor tissue. The chain employs TRBV7-8 and TRBJ1-2; D is ambiguous. This clonotype was sampled from a human donor with non-small cell lung cancer. The CDR3 is CASSLEGDNYGYTF. The CDR3 region has the DNA TGTGCCAGCAGCTTAGAGGGAGACAACTATGGCTACACCTTC.